Below, 23 T cell receptor beta chains from the same sample are listed, as sequenced in a study of CXCR3-negative and CXCR3-positive naive CD8 T cells. The TRB libraries of cDNA were built by UMI-labeled 5' RACE. TCRdb re-called the 5' RACE reads, yielding one record per CDR3 amino acid sequence without DNA. This sample contains about 41,000 distinct CDR3 sequences. What was sequenced was naive CXCR3- CD8+ T cells from blood. Subset denoted: CD45RO-CCR7+CD27+CD95- naive CD8+ T cells lacking CXCR3 (TNR3-). The receptor set was obtained from a human donor in good health. Some clones in this sample may be carry-over from other donors' samples.

J is TRBJ1-5 and V is TRBV28. In germline, CDR1 is MDHEN, CDR2 SYDVKM. The CDR3 has 16 residues. The chain's CDR3 is CASSSQEGGRNQPQHF.

The CDR3 region is CSARGTGGDTEAFF. J is TRBJ1-1 and V is TRBV20-1; TCRdb proposes TRBD1, but this gene call is untestable without DNA. The length of the CDR3 is 14 residues. Germline values: CDR1 DFQATT, CDR2 SNEGSKA (reference sequence).

This chain joins TRBV9 and TRBJ2-7; the TCRdb call, TRBD1, lacks DNA for checking. Germline values: CDR1 SGDLS, CDR2 YYNGEE. This CDR3 contains 13 residues. The CDR3 loop reads CASSNGQGDGQYF.

The V call is TRBV7-2, the J call TRBJ2-2; TCRdb's D gene call, TRBD2, goes unchecked for lack of DNA. CDR1 is SGHTA, CDR2 FQGNSA, per germline. CDR3 size: 16 residues. CDR3 residues: CASLTKWSLGTGELFF.

The rearrangement uses TRBV2 and TRBJ2-7; as DNA is missing, the TRBD1 call by TCRdb cannot be tested. CDR1 SNHLY and CDR2 FYNNEI come from the germline V gene. This CDR3 region has 14 residues. The CDR3 loop reads CASREGQSAYEQYF.

CDR3 in amino acids: CASSLTPRRSGANVLTF. The rearrangement uses TRBV5-1 and TRBJ2-6. Germline loops: CDR1 SGHRS, CDR2 YFSETQ. This CDR3 has 17 residues.

J is TRBJ2-2 and V is TRBV29-1. The CDR3 length is 15 residues. Germline values: CDR1 SQVTM, CDR2 ANQGSEA. The CDR3 here is CSVLMVASGTGELFF.

The genes are TRBV14 and TRBJ2-5. The CDR3 is made up of 15 amino acids. The germline CDR1 and CDR2 sequences are SGHDN and FVKESK. The CDR3 loop is CASSQAWDLVETQYF.

The V gene is TRBV10-3, the J gene TRBJ2-7. The CDR3 loop spans 13 amino acids. Germline lookup yields CDR1 ENHRY and CDR2 SYGVKD. The CDR3 reads CAISEGVQFEQYF.

This chain uses TRBV29-1 with TRBJ2-1. The CDR3 contains 13 residues. Per the germline V gene, CDR1 is SQVTM and CDR2 is ANQGSEA. This CDR3 reads CSVGWVKWQEQFF.

The chain joins TRBV7-9 to TRBJ2-5. The CDR3 covers 13 residues. Germline CDR1 and CDR2: SEHNR and FQNEAQ (reference sequence). The CDR3 sequence is CASSAGTEETQYF.

V gene TRBV20-1 combines with J gene TRBJ2-7. Per germline, CDR1 DFQATT and CDR2 SNEGSKA (reference sequence). The CDR3 is made up of 13 amino acids. The CDR3 spells CSATEGRAYEQYF.

The V gene is TRBV24-1, the J gene TRBJ2-1; as DNA is missing, the TRBD1 call by TCRdb cannot be tested. The CDR3 totals 14 residues. Per the germline V gene, CDR1 is KGHDR and CDR2 is SFDVKD. This CDR3 is CATSTGFDVNEQFF.

V and J are TRBV6-2 or TRBV6-3 and TRBJ1-1; TCRdb reports TRBD1, a call that lacks DNA to check it against. There are 18 residues in the CDR3. The germline V gene has CDR1 MNHEY and CDR2 SVGEGT. The CDR3 sequence: CASKKTGQGAFVNTEAFF.

This chain uses TRBV12-3 or TRBV12-4 with TRBJ2-1; TCRdb calls TRBD1, which cannot be checked without DNA. The CDR3 consists of 14 residues. The CDR3: CASSFMRGQNEQFF.

The V call is TRBV29-1, the J call TRBJ1-5; TCRdb gives TRBD1 as the D gene, but with no DNA this cannot be confirmed. The germline V gene has CDR1 SQVTM and CDR2 ANQGSEA. The CDR3 is made up of 12 amino acids. The CDR3 sequence is CSVGGLDQPQHF.

The rearrangement links TRBV29-1 to TRBJ1-2; TCRdb's assignment of TRBD1 cannot be checked, as there is no DNA. This CDR3 spans 13 amino acids. Germline CDR1 reads SQVTM; CDR2 reads ANQGSEA. This chain's CDR3 is CSVEHRNRQQGPF.

This rearrangement joins TRBV4-3 to TRBJ1-3. CDR1 is LGHNA, CDR2 YSLEER, per germline. The length of the CDR3 is 17 residues. CDR3 loop: CASSQGPDRASGNTIYF.

This clonotype ranks as medium-sized in terms of frequency. This chain connects TRBV10-1 to TRBJ1-2; TCRdb's D call of TRBD1 is untestable without DNA. The CDR3 contains 14 residues. The germline gives CDR1 WNHNN, CDR2 SYGVQD (reference sequence). The CDR3: CASHDRAMRYGYTF.

CDR3 sequence reads: CATSTPGTEETQYF. V usage is TRBV15 and J usage is TRBJ2-5; with no DNA, the TCRdb D assignment of TRBD1 cannot be verified. Germline values: CDR1 LNHNV, CDR2 YYDKDF (reference sequence). The CDR3 is 14 amino acids.

The rearrangement links TRBV7-8 to TRBJ2-5. This CDR3 has 15 amino acids. Germline V gives CDR1 SGHVS, CDR2 FQNEAQ. CDR3 amino acids: CASSFNIAQQETQYF.

This chain links TRBV23-1 with TRBJ2-1; the TCRdb D gene call, TRBD1, has no DNA to confirm it. TRBV23-1 is filed as an ORF, its function uncertain. The CDR3 is made up of 20 amino acids. The CDR3 here is CASSQLKGQGLRSSYNEQFF.

The chain uses TRBV28 and TRBJ2-1; TCRdb indicates TRBD2, and absent DNA this call remains unverified. Germline CDR1 and CDR2: MDHEN and SYDVKM. The CDR3 is 14 amino acids. The CDR3 protein is CASSLVLAGGPQFF.